Below are 2 T cell receptor beta chains sequenced from a single sample in a study of blood T cell repertoires in COVID-19. Generated by immunoSEQ multiplex PCR, the TCRdb table keeps only in-frame clones and is missing some. Among 200,000 to 250,000 clones listed, 75% to 85% were seen once. Sequencing was done on a sample of PBMCs or T cells enriched from blood (not recorded which). The receptors come from a woman aged 40 to 55 with acute COVID-19.

The gene calls are TRBV6-5 and TRBJ1-6; D is perhaps TRBD1 (6 bases). Germline V gene sequence: CDR1 MNHEY, CDR2 SVGAGI. The CDR3 spans 13 residues. CDR3 sequence (DNA): TGTGCATGGGTAGGGGGCTATAATTCACCCCTCCACTTT. Protein sequence: CAWVGGYNSPLHF.

This clone was recorded many times. V gene TRBV29-1 combines with J gene TRBJ1-5, with unresolved D. Germline loops: CDR1 SQVTM, CDR2 ANQGSEA. This CDR3 spans 12 amino acids. V was trimmed by 5 bases and J by 3 bases, leaving 8 bases between them. The CDR3: CSVSFPNQPQHF. The CDR3 DNA follows: TGCAGCGTTTCCTTCCCCAATCAGCCCCAGCATTTT.